Listed below are T cell receptor beta chains from one sample, sequenced in a study of T cells after yellow fever vaccination. TCRdb ran MiXCR on the 5' RACE reads and lists one entry per CDR3 protein. The data show 360,000 or so distinct CDR3 sequences, about 9.9% seen once. The material sequenced was PBMCs, taken on the day of the first yellow fever vaccination. The receptors were sampled from a man between 18 and 35 years old who received the YFV17D yellow fever vaccine. The CDR3 runs from the conserved cysteine through the conserved F or W. A D gene is named only where the DNA matches it firmly. Clone size appears in some rows only: once, few, many, or a class for an expanded clone.

cdr3_nt	cdr3_aa	v_call	clone_size	j_call	d_call
TGTGCCAGCAGCTTGGGACAGCCGCATCAAGAGACCCAGTACTTC	CASSLGQPHQETQYF	TRBV5-4	-	TRBJ2-5	-
TGTGCCAGCAGCTTAGTGCCCTCCTACAATGAGCAGTTCTTC	CASSLVPSYNEQFF	TRBV7-2	many	TRBJ2-1	-
TGTGCCAGCAGCCCCTACCACTCCTACGAGCAGTACTTC	CASSPYHSYEQYF	TRBV6-2/TRBV6-3	few	TRBJ2-7	-
TGCAGTGCTTGGTGGGGGGCGGGAGATACGCAGTATTTT	CSAWWGAGDTQYF	TRBV20-1	-	TRBJ2-3	-
TGTGCCAGCAGTTTAGGGCCCGCCGGGGAGCTGTTTTTT	CASSLGPAGELFF	TRBV12-3/TRBV12-4	-	TRBJ2-2	-
TGTGCCAGCACTCATCGGACAGGGGGCGGAGAGACCCAGTACTTC	CASTHRTGGGETQYF	TRBV25-1	-	TRBJ2-5	TRBD1
TGCAGTACTACAGTCAGCTCCTACAATGAGCAGTTCTTC	CSTTVSSYNEQFF	TRBV29-1	many	TRBJ2-1	-
TGTGCCACCAGTGATGCGTCGGGGAACTCCTTAGCCAAAAACATTCAGTACTTC	CATSDASGNSLAKNIQYF	TRBV24-1	few	TRBJ2-4	-
TGCGCCAGCAGTCTGGGACCTTCGGATACGCAGTATTTT	CASSLGPSDTQYF	TRBV5-1	many	TRBJ2-3	-
TGCGCCAGCAGCCAAGTGGTGGGGGATGAGCAGTTCTTC	CASSQVVGDEQFF	TRBV4-3	few	TRBJ2-1	-
TGTGCCAGCATGGGGGGGGCCTTCCCAGGGGAGCTGTTTTTT	CASMGGAFPGELFF	TRBV7-9	few	TRBJ2-2	-
TGTGCCAGCAGCGCACGACAGTTCTCCTACGAGCAGTACTTC	CASSARQFSYEQYF	TRBV7-2	-	TRBJ2-7	-
TGTGCCAGCAGCGACAGGGACATCGGCTATGGCTACACCTTC	CASSDRDIGYGYTF	TRBV6-2/TRBV6-3	-	TRBJ1-2	TRBD1
TGTGCCAGTTTGAGCTCCTACAATGAGCAGTTCTTC	CASLSSYNEQFF	TRBV6-6	-	TRBJ2-1	-
TGCGCCAGCAGCCAACGATATCCAGGGACTTACGAGCAGTACTTC	CASSQRYPGTYEQYF	TRBV4-1	-	TRBJ2-7	-
TGTGCCAGCACCCAGGGGGGGACCTCTTACGAGCAGTACTTC	CASTQGGTSYEQYF	TRBV6-1	-	TRBJ2-7	-
TGTGCCAGCGGATCTTGGAGGGATGGAGAAAAACTGTTTTTT	CASGSWRDGEKLFF	TRBV6-1	few	TRBJ1-4	-
TGTGCCAGCAGCCAAGAGCCTAGCGGAGTGAAAGATACGCAGTATTTT	CASSQEPSGVKDTQYF	TRBV3-1	few	TRBJ2-3	TRBD2
TGTGCCAGCCTTTATCGTATTAGGGTTGAAGAGACCCAGTACTTC	CASLYRIRVEETQYF	TRBV6-1	-	TRBJ2-5	-
TGTGCCACCAGTGATTTTAGACATCCCTACAATGAGCAGTTCTTC	CATSDFRHPYNEQFF	TRBV24-1	many	TRBJ2-1	-
TGCAGTGCTAGGTCGACTAGCGGGGTCGGAAATGAGCAGTTCTTC	CSARSTSGVGNEQFF	TRBV20-1	few	TRBJ2-1	TRBD2
TGCGCCAGCAGCCAAGGGGTGTTACGGGGTAGGAACATTCAGTACTTC	CASSQGVLRGRNIQYF	TRBV4-1	many	TRBJ2-4	-
TGTGCCAGCAGTCCGGGGGGGGGGACCTACGAGCAGTACTTC	CASSPGGGTYEQYF	TRBV27	-	TRBJ2-7	TRBD2
TGTGCCAGCAGCATGGCTTCTCGGGGCTACACCTTC	CASSMASRGYTF	TRBV12-3/TRBV12-4	-	TRBJ1-2	-
TGCTTTGCTAGAGATGGCGGACAAATTAATTCACCCCTCCACTTT	CFARDGGQINSPLHF	TRBV20-1	-	TRBJ1-6	-
TGTGCCAGCAGCTTAGATACAGGGAGGGCTGAGCAGTTCTTC	CASSLDTGRAEQFF	TRBV7-2	many	TRBJ2-1	-
TGCGCCAGCAGCTTGGTGGCGACAGGGGGGAAAACAGATACGCAGTATTTT	CASSLVATGGKTDTQYF	TRBV5-1	few	TRBJ2-3	TRBD1
TGTGCCAGCAGCCAAAGGACAGGGAGGACTGAAGCTTTCTTT	CASSQRTGRTEAFF	TRBV4-2	few	TRBJ1-1	TRBD1
TGTGCCAGCACTCGCGCCGGGCGGGGTGGTGAGCAGTTCTTC	CASTRAGRGGEQFF	TRBV25-1	-	TRBJ2-1	-
TGTGCCACCAGCAGTGGACTAGCGGGGTCCACAGATACGCAGTATTTT	CATSSGLAGSTDTQYF	TRBV15	-	TRBJ2-3	TRBD2
TGTGCCAGCAGTTACTCGATAGAAGAGGGGGAAAAACTGTTTTTT	CASSYSIEEGEKLFF	TRBV6-5	few	TRBJ1-4	-
TGTGCCAGCAGCGGGGACAGGGTTTTAACCGGGGAGCTGTTTTTT	CASSGDRVLTGELFF	TRBV5-4	-	TRBJ2-2	TRBD1
TGCGCCAGCAGCCAAGATTGGAGCGGGGGAAACATTCAGTACTTC	CASSQDWSGGNIQYF	TRBV4-3	-	TRBJ2-4	TRBD2
TGTGCCATCAGTGGGGGCGGGGAAGAGACCCAGTACTTC	CAISGGGEETQYF	TRBV10-3	many	TRBJ2-5	-
TGTGCCAGCAGCTCTCGACAGGGAGCGACCGGGGAGCTGTTTTTT	CASSSRQGATGELFF	TRBV7-2	few	TRBJ2-2	TRBD1
TGCGCCTCATTCTCGACAGGGAGAAGTGCCGGGGAGGTGTTTTTT	CASFSTGRSAGEVFF	TRBV4-1	-	TRBJ2-2	-
TGTGCCAGCAGAACGAACACCGGGGAGCTGTTTTTT	CASRTNTGELFF	TRBV5-7	many	TRBJ2-2	-
TGTGCCAGCAGTTTGATAGGAGGGACCCTCTATGGCTACACCTTC	CASSLIGGTLYGYTF	TRBV27	many	TRBJ1-2	-
TGTGCCAGCAGCCAGACTTTTGAGCAGTTCTTC	CASSQTFEQFF	TRBV5-5	-	TRBJ2-1	-